This TCR beta chain originates from a study of T-cell memory formation after mild COVID-19. Study details: Clusters of TCRs were largely donor specific.

This clonotype was seen only a few times. Its antigen is currently unknown. TCRalpha and TCRbeta libraries used 5'RACE with constant-segment primers and UMIs. MiXCR, applied by TCRdb to the 5' RACE reads, yields one record per CDR3 protein. The sample yields under 400,000 distinct CDR3 sequences, roughly 21% seen once. The study, taken as a whole, reports: Several responding clones turned up in pre-infection memory, indicating that cross-reactive memory may have taken part. Of the contracting clones, CD4+ ones lay mainly in CM and EM, and CD8+ ones in EMRA.

Sequencing input: PBMCs or a T cell subset sorted from them (not recorded which). This receptor was taken from an adult woman who had mild COVID-19 (a few samples of this study predate the infection). Cell type and time point are not known.

The CDR3 spells CASSLSLWEATSYEQYF. Written as DNA, the CDR3 is TGCGCCAGCAGCCTGAGCTTGTGGGAGGCAACGTCCTACGAGCAGTACTTC. The V gene is TRBV5-1, the J gene TRBJ2-7; tentatively, D is TRBD2 (6 bases). Trimming took 4 bases from V and 1 from J, leaving 21 bases between them. CDR1 is SGHRS, CDR2 YFSETQ, per germline. The CDR3 has 17 residues.